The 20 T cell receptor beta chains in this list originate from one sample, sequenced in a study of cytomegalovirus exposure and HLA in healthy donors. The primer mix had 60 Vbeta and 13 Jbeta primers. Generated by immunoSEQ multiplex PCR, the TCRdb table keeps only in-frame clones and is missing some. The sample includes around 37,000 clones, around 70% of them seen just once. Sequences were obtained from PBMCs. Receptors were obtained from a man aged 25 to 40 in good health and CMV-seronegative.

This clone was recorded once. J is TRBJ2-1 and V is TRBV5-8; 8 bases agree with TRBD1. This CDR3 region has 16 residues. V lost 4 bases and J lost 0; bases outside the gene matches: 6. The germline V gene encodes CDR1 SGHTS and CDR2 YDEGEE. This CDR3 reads CASSTKGTGSYNEQFF. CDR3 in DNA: TGTGCCAGCAGCACAAAAGGGACAGGCTCCTACAATGAGCAGTTCTTC.

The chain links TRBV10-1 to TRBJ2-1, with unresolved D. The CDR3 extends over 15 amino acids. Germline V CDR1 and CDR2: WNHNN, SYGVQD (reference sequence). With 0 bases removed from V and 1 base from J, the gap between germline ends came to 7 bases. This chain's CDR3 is CASSESPRSYNEQFF. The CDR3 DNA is TGCGCCAGCAGTGAGTCGCCCCGGTCCTACAATGAGCAGTTCTTC.

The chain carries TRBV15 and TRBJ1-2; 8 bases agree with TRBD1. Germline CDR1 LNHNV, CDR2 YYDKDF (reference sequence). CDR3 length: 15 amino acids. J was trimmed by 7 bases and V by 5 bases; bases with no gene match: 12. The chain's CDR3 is CATSLRTGSNPGYTF. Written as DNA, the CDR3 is TGTGCCACCAGCCTTAGGACAGGGTCGAATCCTGGCTACACCTTC.

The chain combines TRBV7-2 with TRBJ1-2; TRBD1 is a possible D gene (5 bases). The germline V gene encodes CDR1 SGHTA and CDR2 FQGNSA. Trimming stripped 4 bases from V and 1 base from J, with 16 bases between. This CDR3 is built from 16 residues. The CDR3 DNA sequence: TGTGCCAGCAGCTCCTTCTCGGACGGGGGTAACTATGGCTACACCTTC. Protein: CASSSFSDGGNYGYTF.

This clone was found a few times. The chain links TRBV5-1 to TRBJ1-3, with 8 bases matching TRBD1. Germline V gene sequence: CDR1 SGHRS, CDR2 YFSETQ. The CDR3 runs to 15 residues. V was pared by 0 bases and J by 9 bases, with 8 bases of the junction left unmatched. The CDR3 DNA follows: TGCGCCAGCAGCTTGGTGACAGGGGAAGGTAGCACCATATATTTT. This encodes CASSLVTGEGSTIYF.

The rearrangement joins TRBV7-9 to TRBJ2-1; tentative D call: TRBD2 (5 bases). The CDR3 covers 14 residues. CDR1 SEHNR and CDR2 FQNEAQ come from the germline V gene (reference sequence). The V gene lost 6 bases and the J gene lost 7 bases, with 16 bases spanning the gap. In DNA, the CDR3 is TGTGCCAGCAGGGAGGCGGAACGGGGAAATGAGCAGTTCTTC. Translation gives CASREAERGNEQFF.

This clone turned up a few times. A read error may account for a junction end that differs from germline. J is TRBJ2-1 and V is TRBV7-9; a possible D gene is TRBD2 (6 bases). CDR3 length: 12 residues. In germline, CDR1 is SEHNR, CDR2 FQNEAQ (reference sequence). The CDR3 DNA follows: TGTTCCAGCAGCTTAGGAGGGAGTTGGCAGTTCTTC. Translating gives CSSSLGGSWQFF.

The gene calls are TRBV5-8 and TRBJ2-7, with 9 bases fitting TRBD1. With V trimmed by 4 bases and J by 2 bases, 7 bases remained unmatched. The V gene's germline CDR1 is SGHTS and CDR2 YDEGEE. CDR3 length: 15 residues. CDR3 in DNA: TGTGCCAGCAGCGCGGACAGGGGCCAAACCTACGAGCAGTACTTC. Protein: CASSADRGQTYEQYF.

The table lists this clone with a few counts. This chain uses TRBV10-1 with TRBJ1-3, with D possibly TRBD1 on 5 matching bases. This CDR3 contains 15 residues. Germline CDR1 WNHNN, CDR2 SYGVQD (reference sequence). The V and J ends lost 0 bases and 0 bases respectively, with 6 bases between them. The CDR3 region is CASSESQVSGNTIYF. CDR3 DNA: TGCGCCAGCAGTGAGTCACAGGTCTCTGGAAACACCATATATTTT.

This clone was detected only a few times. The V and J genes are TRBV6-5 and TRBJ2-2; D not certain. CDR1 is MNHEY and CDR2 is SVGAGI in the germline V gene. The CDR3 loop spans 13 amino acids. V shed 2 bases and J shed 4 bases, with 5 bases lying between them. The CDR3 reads CASSYHPTGELFF. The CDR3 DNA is TGTGCCAGCAGTTACCATCCCACCGGGGAGCTGTTTTTT.

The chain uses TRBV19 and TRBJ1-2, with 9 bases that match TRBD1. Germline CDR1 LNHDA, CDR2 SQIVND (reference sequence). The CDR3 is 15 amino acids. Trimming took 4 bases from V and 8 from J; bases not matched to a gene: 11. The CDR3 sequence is CASSSHTGGPTGYTF. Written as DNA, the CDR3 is TGTGCCAGTAGTAGCCATACAGGGGGCCCGACCGGCTACACCTTC. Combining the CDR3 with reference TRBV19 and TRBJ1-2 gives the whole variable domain DGGITQSPKYLFRKEGQNVTLSCEQNLNHDAMYWYRQDPGQGLRLIYYSQIVNDFQKGDIAEGYSVSREKKESFPLTVTSAQKNPTAFYLCASSSHTGGPTGYTFGSGTRLTVV.

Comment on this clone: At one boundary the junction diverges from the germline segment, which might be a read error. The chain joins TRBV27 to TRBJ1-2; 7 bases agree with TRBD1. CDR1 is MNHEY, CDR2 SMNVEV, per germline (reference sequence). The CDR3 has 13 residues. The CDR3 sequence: CVSTATGSRGYTF. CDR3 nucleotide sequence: TGTGTCAGCACCGCGACAGGGTCTCGAGGCTACACCTTC.

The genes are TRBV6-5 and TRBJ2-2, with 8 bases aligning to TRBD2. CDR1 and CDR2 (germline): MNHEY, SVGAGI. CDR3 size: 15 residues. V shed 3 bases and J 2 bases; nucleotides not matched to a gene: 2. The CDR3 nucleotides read TGTGCCAGCAGTTATAGCGGGACAAACACCGGGGAGCTGTTTTTT. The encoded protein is CASSYSGTNTGELFF.

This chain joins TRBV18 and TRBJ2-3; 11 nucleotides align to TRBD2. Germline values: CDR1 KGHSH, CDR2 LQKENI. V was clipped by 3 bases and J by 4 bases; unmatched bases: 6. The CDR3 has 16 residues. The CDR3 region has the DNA TGTGCCAGCTCACCCCCGCTAGCGGGAGGCCCAGATACGCAGTATTTT. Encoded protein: CASSPPLAGGPDTQYF.

CDR3 residues: CASSLQGGYEQFF. The CDR3 DNA reads TGTGCCAGTAGTCTACAGGGAGGGTACGAGCAGTTCTTC. V and J are TRBV19 and TRBJ2-1, with D possibly being TRBD2 (7 bases). Deletions cut 5 bases from V and 10 bases from J, with 15 bases between. Per germline, CDR1 LNHDA and CDR2 SQIVND (reference sequence). The CDR3 is 13 residues long.

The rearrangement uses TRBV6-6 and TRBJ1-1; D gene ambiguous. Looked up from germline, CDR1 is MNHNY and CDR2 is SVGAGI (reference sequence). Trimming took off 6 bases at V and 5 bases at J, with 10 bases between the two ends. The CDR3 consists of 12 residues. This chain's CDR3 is CASSFGETEAFF. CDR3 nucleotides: TGTGCCAGCAGCTTCGGGGAGACTGAAGCTTTCTTT.

The chain's CDR3 is CASRNNRGGHQPQHF. In nucleotides, the CDR3 is TGTGCCAGCAGAAACAATAGGGGGGGTCATCAGCCCCAGCATTTT. The chain uses TRBV6-1 and TRBJ1-5; possible D gene TRBD1, 6 bases. The germline CDR1 and CDR2 sequences are MNHNS and SASEGT. V lost 6 bases and J lost 5, with 17 bases in between. CDR3 size: 15 residues.

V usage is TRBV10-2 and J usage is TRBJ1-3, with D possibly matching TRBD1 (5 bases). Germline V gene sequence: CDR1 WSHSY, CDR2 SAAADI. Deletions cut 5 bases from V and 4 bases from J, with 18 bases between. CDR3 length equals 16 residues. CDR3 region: CASSPPGGAGGNTIYF. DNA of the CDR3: TGCGCCAGCAGTCCCCCAGGAGGGGCGGGAGGAAACACCATATATTTT.

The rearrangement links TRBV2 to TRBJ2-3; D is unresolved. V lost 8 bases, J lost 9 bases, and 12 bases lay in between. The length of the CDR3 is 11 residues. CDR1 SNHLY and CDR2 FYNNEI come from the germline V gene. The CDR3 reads CASHVYETQYF. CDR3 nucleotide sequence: TGTGCCAGCCACGTCTACGAAACGCAGTATTTT.

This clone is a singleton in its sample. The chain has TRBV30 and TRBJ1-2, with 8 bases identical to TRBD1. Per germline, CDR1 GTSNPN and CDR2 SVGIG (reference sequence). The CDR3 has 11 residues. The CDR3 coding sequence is TGTGCAGCGGACAGGGCGGGGGGCTACACCTTC. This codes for CAADRAGGYTF.